These 14 T cell receptor beta chains originate from one sample sequenced in a study of blood T cell repertoires in COVID-19. Generated by immunoSEQ multiplex PCR, the TCRdb table keeps only in-frame clones and is missing some. Here the sample spans over 200,000 clones, roughly 86% being singletons. Sequenced: peripheral blood. These receptors originate from a woman between 50 and 59 years old with active or convalescent COVID-19.

This chain uses TRBV29-1 with TRBJ1-3; D is perhaps TRBD1 (6 bases). V gave up 8 bases and J gave up 0 bases, with 17 bases separating them. There are 15 residues in the CDR3. CDR1 is SQVTM, CDR2 ANQGSEA, per germline. CDR3 DNA sequence: TGCAGCACCCCAACAGGGACCCTCTCTGGAAACACCATATATTTT. This encodes CSTPTGTLSGNTIYF.

The genes are TRBV9 and TRBJ2-2; the match to TRBD1 covers 7 bases. From germline, CDR1 is SGDLS and CDR2 YYNGEE. This CDR3 comprises 17 residues. After removal of 0 bases from V and 6 bases from J, the junction contained 11 bases not matched to a gene. CDR3 sequence reads: CASSVGGTVRQSGELFF. CDR3 in DNA: TGTGCCAGCAGCGTAGGGGGGACAGTTCGTCAGTCCGGGGAGCTGTTTTTT. The entire variable domain, with the rest obtained from reference TRBV9 and TRBJ2-2, is as follows: DSGVTQTPKHLITATGQRVTLRCSPRSGDLSVYWYQQSLDQGLQFLIQYYNGEERAKGNILERFSAQQFPDLHSELNLSSLELGDSALYFCASSVGGTVRQSGELFFGEGSRLTVL.

This clone was detected only a few times. J is TRBJ1-6 and V is TRBV5-6; D call uncertain. The CDR3 extends over 16 amino acids. The V and J ends lost 3 bases and 4 bases respectively, with 14 bases between them. Germline CDR1 and CDR2: SGHDT and YYEEEE. For the CDR3, the DNA is TGTGCCAGCAGCTCCCGGGTACCGTTGTATAATTCACCCCTCCACTTT. Protein product: CASSSRVPLYNSPLHF. Variable domain in full (rest from reference TRBV5-6 and TRBJ1-6): DAGVTQSPTHLIKTRGQQVTLRCSPKSGHDTVSWYQQALGQGPQFIFQYYEEEERQRGNFPDRFSGHQFPNYSSELNVNALLLGDSALYLCASSSRVPLYNSPLHFGNGTRLTVT.

The chain recombines TRBV13 with TRBJ1-3; 10 nucleotides agree with TRBD1. This CDR3 contains 17 residues. Germline V gives CDR1 PRHDT, CDR2 FYEKMQ (reference sequence). Trimming cost V 5 bases and J 3 bases; bases outside gene matches: 10. For the CDR3, the DNA is TGTGCCAGCAGCCATAGCATGACAGGGGGCAGTGGAAACACCATATATTTT. Its protein product is CASSHSMTGGSGNTIYF.

The V gene is TRBV28, the J gene TRBJ2-1; 10 bases are shared with TRBD2. The CDR3 consists of 15 residues. Germline-derived CDR1 and CDR2 are MDHEN and SYDVKM. V shed 6 bases and J 3 bases; nucleotides not matched to a gene: 5. The CDR3 protein is CASSGSGRFYNEQFF. The CDR3 DNA is TGTGCCAGCAGCGGTAGCGGGAGGTTCTACAATGAGCAGTTCTTC.

The rearrangement joins TRBV6-5 to TRBJ2-7; possible D gene TRBD2, 7 bases. In germline, CDR1 is MNHEY, CDR2 SVGAGI. The V and J ends lost 7 bases and 5 bases respectively, with 15 bases between them. The CDR3 has 13 amino acids. The CDR3 region is CASTGRGADEQYF. The CDR3 nucleotides are TGTGCCAGCACCGGTCGGGGGGCGGACGAGCAGTACTTC.

This chain uses TRBV6-5 with TRBJ2-5; possibly TRBD2 for D (7 bases). V lost 7 bases to trimming and J lost 4 bases, with 10 bases between them. The CDR3 has 12 amino acids. Germline CDR1 MNHEY, CDR2 SVGAGI. CDR3 nucleotides: TGTGCCAGCAAGGGGGGGGCAGAGACCCAGTACTTC. Encoded protein: CASKGGAETQYF.

The V and J genes are TRBV11-2 and TRBJ1-6; 8 bases agree with TRBD1. J was trimmed by 5 bases and V by 4 bases; bases with no gene match: 4. Per germline, CDR1 SGHAT and CDR2 FQNNGV. This CDR3 has 15 amino acids. The CDR3 here is CASSSGQGNNSPLHF. The CDR3 region has the DNA TGTGCCAGCAGCTCCGGACAGGGTAATAATTCACCCCTCCACTTT.

V is TRBV6-5 and J is TRBJ2-1; TRBD2 agrees at 8 bases. V trimming: 5 bases; J trimming: 7 bases; junction bases outside the gene matches: 7. Germline values: CDR1 MNHEY, CDR2 SVGAGI. CDR3 length: 14 amino acids. The CDR3 reads CASSPFSGENEQFF. Written as DNA, the CDR3 is TGTGCCAGCAGTCCCTTTAGCGGGGAGAATGAGCAGTTCTTC.

V usage is TRBV2 and J usage is TRBJ2-3; 7 bases match TRBD1. Germline lookup yields CDR1 SNHLY and CDR2 FYNNEI. V lost 1 base, J lost 5 bases, and 6 bases stayed unmatched. The CDR3 runs to 15 residues. The DNA of the CDR3 is TGTGCCAGCAGTGAAGAGACAGGGAGCCTAGATACGCAGTATTTT. This sequence encodes CASSEETGSLDTQYF.

The chain combines TRBV2 with TRBJ1-5, with 9 bases that match TRBD1. Germline V gives CDR1 SNHLY, CDR2 FYNNEI. This CDR3 has 15 residues. V lost 4 bases, J lost 1 base, and 2 bases stayed unmatched. The CDR3 DNA sequence: TGTGCCAGCAGTGTCGACAGGGGGAGCAATCAGCCCCAGCATTTT. Its protein is CASSVDRGSNQPQHF.

This chain connects TRBV6-5 to TRBJ2-7; D is possibly TRBD2 (6 bases). Deletions cut 11 bases from V and 3 bases from J, with 17 bases between. This CDR3 comprises 13 residues. Germline V lookup: CDR1 MNHEY, CDR2 SVGAGI. DNA of the CDR3: TGTGCCGCACGGGACTCAGGCCTCTACGAGCAGTACTTC. Encoded protein: CAARDSGLYEQYF.

The J gene is TRBJ1-5, the V gene TRBV12-3 or TRBV12-4; tentatively, D is TRBD1 (5 bases). The CDR3 is 12 amino acids. The germline V and J ends were trimmed by 1 base and 14 bases, with 12 bases remaining between them. CDR3 protein: CASSLGGGEEHF. CDR3 nucleotides: TGTGCCAGCAGTTTAGGTGGAGGGGAAGAGCATTTT.

V gene TRBV2 combines with J gene TRBJ1-5; 8 nucleotides match TRBD1. Trimming removed 5 bases from V and 5 bases from J; junction bases left unmatched: 5. The germline V gene has CDR1 SNHLY and CDR2 FYNNEI. The CDR3 is 14 residues long. CDR3 sequence: CASSHGQGDQPQHF. The DNA for the CDR3 is TGTGCCAGCAGTCACGGACAGGGCGATCAGCCCCAGCATTTT.